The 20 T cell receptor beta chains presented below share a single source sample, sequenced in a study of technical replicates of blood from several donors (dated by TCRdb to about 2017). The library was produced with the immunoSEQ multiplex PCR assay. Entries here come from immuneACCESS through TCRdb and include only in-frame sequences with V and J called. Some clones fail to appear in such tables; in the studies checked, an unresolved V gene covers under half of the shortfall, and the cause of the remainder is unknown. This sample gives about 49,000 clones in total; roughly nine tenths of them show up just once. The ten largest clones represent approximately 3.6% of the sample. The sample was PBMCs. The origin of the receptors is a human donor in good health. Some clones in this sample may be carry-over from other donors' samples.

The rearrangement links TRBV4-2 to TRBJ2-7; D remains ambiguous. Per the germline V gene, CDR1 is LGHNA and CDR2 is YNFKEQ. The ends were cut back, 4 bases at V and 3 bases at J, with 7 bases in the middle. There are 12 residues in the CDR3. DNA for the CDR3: TGTGCCAGCAGCCCATCGAGCTACGAGCAGTACTTC. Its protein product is CASSPSSYEQYF.

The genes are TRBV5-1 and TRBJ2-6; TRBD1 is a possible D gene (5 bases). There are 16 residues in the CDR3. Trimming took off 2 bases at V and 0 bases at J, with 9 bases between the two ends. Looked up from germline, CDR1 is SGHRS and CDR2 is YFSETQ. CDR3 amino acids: CASSFQGTSGANVLTF. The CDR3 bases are TGCGCCAGCAGCTTTCAGGGTACCTCTGGGGCCAACGTCCTGACTTTC.

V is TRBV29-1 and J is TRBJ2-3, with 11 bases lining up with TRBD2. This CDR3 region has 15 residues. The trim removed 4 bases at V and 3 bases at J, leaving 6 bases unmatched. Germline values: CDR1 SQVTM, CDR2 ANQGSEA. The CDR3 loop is CSVGASGGQTDTQYF. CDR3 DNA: TGCAGCGTTGGGGCTAGCGGGGGGCAGACAGATACGCAGTATTTT.

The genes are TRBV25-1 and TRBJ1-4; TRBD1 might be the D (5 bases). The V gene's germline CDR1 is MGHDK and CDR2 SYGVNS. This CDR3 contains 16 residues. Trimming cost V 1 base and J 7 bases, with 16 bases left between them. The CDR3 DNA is TGTGCCAGCAGTGAATCTCTGGGCAGGGCCAGTGAAAAACTGTTTTTT. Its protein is CASSESLGRASEKLFF.

The CDR3 DNA is TGTGCCAGCAGTACTAATCAGGGCGTGGAGACCCAGTACTTC. Protein sequence: CASSTNQGVETQYF. This rearrangement joins TRBV7-9 to TRBJ2-5, with D possibly matching TRBD1 (5 bases). CDR1 and CDR2 from the germline V gene are SEHNR and FQNEAQ (reference sequence). The CDR3 consists of 14 residues. V shed 6 bases and J shed 5 bases, with 16 bases lying between them.

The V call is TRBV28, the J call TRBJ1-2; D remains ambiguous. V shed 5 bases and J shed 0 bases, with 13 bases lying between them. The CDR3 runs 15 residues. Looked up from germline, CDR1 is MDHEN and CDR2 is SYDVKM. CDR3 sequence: CASSQTSFTNYGYTF. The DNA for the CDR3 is TGTGCCAGCAGTCAGACATCATTCACTAACTATGGCTACACCTTC.

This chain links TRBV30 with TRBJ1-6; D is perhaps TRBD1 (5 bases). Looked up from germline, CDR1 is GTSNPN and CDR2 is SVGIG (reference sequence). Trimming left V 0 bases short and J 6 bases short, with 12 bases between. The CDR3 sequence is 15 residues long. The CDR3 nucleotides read TGTGCCTGGAGTGTAGGGGTTTATGGTAATTCACCCCTCCACTTT. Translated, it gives CAWSVGVYGNSPLHF.

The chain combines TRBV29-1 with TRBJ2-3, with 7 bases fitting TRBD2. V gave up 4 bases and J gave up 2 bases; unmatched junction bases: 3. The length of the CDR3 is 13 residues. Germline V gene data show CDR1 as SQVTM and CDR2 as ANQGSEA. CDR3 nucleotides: TGCAGCGTTGGGGGGGGTTTCACAGATACGCAGTATTTT. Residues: CSVGGGFTDTQYF.

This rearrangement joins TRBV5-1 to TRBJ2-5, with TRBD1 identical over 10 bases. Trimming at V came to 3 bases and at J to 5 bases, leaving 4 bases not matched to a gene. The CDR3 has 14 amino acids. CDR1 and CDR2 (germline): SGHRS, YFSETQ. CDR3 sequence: CASSSGGQGETQYF. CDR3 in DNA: TGCGCCAGCAGCTCCGGGGGACAGGGGGAGACCCAGTACTTC.

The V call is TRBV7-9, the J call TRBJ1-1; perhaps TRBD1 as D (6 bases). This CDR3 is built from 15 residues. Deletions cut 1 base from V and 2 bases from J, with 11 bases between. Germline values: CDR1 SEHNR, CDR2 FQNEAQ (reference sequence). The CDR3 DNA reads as TGTGCCAGCAGCTTAGAGGGGGGGTTAAACACTGAAGCTTTCTTT. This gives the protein CASSLEGGLNTEAFF.

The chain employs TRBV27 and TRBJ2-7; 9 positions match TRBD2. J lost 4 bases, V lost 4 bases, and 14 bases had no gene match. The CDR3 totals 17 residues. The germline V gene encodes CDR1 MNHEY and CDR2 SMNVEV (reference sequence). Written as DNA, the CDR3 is TGTGCCAGCAGTTCCCGGGAAAGTAGCGGGAGTATATACGAGCAGTACTTC. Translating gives CASSSRESSGSIYEQYF.

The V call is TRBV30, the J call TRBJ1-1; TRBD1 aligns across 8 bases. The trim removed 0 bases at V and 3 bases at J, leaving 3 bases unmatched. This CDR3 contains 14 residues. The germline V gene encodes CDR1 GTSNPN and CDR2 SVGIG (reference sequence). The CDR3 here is CAWSVGTGDTEAFF. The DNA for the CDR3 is TGTGCCTGGAGTGTAGGGACAGGCGACACTGAAGCTTTCTTT.

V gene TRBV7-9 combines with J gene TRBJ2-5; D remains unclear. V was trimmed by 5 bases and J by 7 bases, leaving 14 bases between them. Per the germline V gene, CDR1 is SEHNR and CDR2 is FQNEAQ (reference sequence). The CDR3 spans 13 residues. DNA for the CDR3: TGTGCCAGCAGCATGGCCGAGCGCGGGACCCAGTACTTC. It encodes CASSMAERGTQYF.

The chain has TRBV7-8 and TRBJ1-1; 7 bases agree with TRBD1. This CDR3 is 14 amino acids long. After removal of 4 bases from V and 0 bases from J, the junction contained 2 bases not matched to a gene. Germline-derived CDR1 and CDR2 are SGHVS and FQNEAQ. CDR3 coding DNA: TGTGCCAGCAGCTACAGGGGCATGAACACTGAAGCTTTCTTT. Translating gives CASSYRGMNTEAFF.

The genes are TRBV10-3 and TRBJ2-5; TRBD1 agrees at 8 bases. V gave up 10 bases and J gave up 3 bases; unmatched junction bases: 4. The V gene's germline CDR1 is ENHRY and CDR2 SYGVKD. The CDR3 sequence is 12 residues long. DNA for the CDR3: TGTGCCAAAGAACAGGGGGAAGAGACCCAGTACTTC. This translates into CAKEQGEETQYF.

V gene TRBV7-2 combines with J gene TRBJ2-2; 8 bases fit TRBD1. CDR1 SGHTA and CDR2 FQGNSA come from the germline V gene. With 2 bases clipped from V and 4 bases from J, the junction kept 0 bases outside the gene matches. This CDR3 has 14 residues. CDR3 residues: CASSLTGGTGELFF. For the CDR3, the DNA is TGTGCCAGCAGCTTAACAGGGGGCACCGGGGAGCTGTTTTTT. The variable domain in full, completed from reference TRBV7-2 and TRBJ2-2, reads GAGVSQSPSNKVTEKGKDVELRCDPISGHTALYWYRQSLGQGLEFLIYFQGNSAPDKSGLPSDRFSAERTGGSVSTLTIQRTQQEDSAVYLCASSLTGGTGELFFGEGSRLTVL.

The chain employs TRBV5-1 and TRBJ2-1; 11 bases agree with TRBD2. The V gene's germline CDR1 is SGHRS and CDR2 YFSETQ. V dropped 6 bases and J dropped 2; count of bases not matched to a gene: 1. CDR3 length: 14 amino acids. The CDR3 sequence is CASTTSGAYNEQFF. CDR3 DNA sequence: TGCGCCAGCACGACTAGCGGGGCCTACAATGAGCAGTTCTTC.

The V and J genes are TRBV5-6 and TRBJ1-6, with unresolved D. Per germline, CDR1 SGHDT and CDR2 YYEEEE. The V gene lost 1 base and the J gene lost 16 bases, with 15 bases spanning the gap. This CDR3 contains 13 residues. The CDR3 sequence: CASSLHTLGPLHF. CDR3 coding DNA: TGTGCCAGCAGCTTGCATACCCTTGGGCCTCTCCACTTT.

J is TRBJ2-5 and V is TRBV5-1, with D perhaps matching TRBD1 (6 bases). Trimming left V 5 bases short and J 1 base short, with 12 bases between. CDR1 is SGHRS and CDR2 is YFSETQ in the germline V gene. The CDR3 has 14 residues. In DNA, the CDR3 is TGCGCCAGCAGAGATTCGACAGGCCAAGAGACCCAGTACTTC. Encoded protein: CASRDSTGQETQYF.

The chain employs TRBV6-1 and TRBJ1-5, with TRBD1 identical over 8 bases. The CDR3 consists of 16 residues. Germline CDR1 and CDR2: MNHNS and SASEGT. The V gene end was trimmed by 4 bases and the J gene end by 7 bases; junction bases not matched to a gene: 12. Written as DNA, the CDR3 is TGTGCCAGCAGTGGGAGACAGGGGACCGGCGGGCAGCCCCAGCATTTT. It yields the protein CASSGRQGTGGQPQHF.